The 22 T cell receptor beta chains below all came from one sample that was sequenced in a study of graft-versus-host responses after intestinal transplantation. Antigens of these TCRs are unknown. This table comes from immunoSEQ multiplex PCR, and its TCRdb copy is limited to in-frame clones, with some not included. The sample carries 85,000 to 90,000 clones, approximately 89% recorded once. The sample here was unstimulated CD4+ T cells sorted from spleen or lymph node cells, taken before transplant. The receptors originated from a human donor who was the organ donor for an intestinal transplant.

V and J are TRBV5-6 and TRBJ1-5; D is unclear. The V end was cut by 4 bases, the J end by 3 bases, with 14 bases between. The germline gives CDR1 SGHDT, CDR2 YYEEEE. The CDR3 runs to 15 residues. The CDR3 DNA sequence: TGTGCCAGCAGCGTCGGGGTATCAAACAATCAGCCCCAGCATTTT. This translates into CASSVGVSNNQPQHF.

V is TRBV10-3 and J is TRBJ2-2; a possible D gene is TRBD2 (7 bases). The ends were cut back, 2 bases at V and 2 bases at J, with 18 bases in the middle. Per the germline V gene, CDR1 is ENHRY and CDR2 is SYGVKD. The CDR3 loop spans 18 amino acids. The CDR3: CAISEGFYRGANTGELFF. The CDR3 DNA follows: TGTGCCATCAGTGAGGGGTTTTACCGGGGGGCCAACACCGGGGAGCTGTTTTTT.

J is TRBJ2-1 and V is TRBV18; TRBD2 matches at 14 bases. The junction had 9 bases not matched to a gene; V was cut back by 4 bases and J by 10 bases. The germline CDR1 and CDR2 sequences are KGHSH and LQKENI. The CDR3 totals 16 residues. The CDR3 region has the DNA TGTGCCAGCTCACGACTGGGACTAGCGGGAGTACACGAGCAGTTCTTC. This translates into CASSRLGLAGVHEQFF.

This clone was found a few times. This chain's CDR3 is CAWSVLGTRGEKLFF. CDR3 DNA: TGTGCCTGGAGTGTCTTGGGGACAAGAGGAGAAAAACTGTTTTTT. The V call is TRBV30, the J call TRBJ1-4, with a weak D call TRBD1 (6 bases). Per the germline V gene, CDR1 is GTSNPN and CDR2 is SVGIG (reference sequence). The CDR3 runs to 15 residues. The V and J ends lost 0 bases and 8 bases respectively, with 16 bases between them.

This clone turned up a few times. J is TRBJ2-7 and V is TRBV6-5, with no clear D. Germline V gene data show CDR1 as MNHEY and CDR2 as SVGAGI. Trimming left V 0 bases short and J 0 bases short, with 9 bases between. The CDR3 has 15 residues. The DNA for the CDR3 is TGTGCCAGCAGTTACTCGAAGCTTCTCTCCTACGAGCAGTACTTC. As protein: CASSYSKLLSYEQYF.

This clone was seen only once. The DNA of the CDR3 is TGTGCCAGCAGCCTTACCGGGACAGCAATTGAAGCTTTCTTT. This gives the protein CASSLTGTAIEAFF. The rearrangement joins TRBV5-4 to TRBJ1-1; 7 bases fit TRBD1. V dropped 4 bases and J dropped 7; count of bases not matched to a gene: 10. The CDR3 consists of 14 residues. From germline, CDR1 is SGHNT and CDR2 YYREEE (reference sequence).

V gene TRBV12-5 combines with J gene TRBJ1-2; 7 bases are a match to TRBD1. CDR1 is LGHNT, CDR2 FRNRAP, per germline. J gave up 14 bases and V 7 bases, and 7 bases lay outside the gene matches. The CDR3 length is 10 residues. The CDR3 loop reads CASALDRATF. In DNA, the CDR3 is TGTGCTAGTGCCCTAGACAGGGCGACCTTC.

The V gene is TRBV5-6, the J gene TRBJ1-6, with 10 bases matching TRBD1. Germline V gene lookup returns CDR1 SGHDT and CDR2 YYEEEE. The CDR3 extends over 16 amino acids. J lost 4 bases, V lost 2 bases, and 3 bases had no gene match. This CDR3 reads CASSFGTGAYNSPLHF. In DNA, the CDR3 is TGTGCCAGCAGCTTTGGGACAGGGGCTTATAATTCACCCCTCCACTTT.

The CDR3 DNA reads TGTGCCAGCAGTTCGCTAGCGGGGGGGACAGGTGAGCAGTTCTTC. Protein sequence: CASSSLAGGTGEQFF. The gene calls are TRBV6-4 and TRBJ2-1; 12 bases map to TRBD2. This CDR3 spans 15 amino acids. V dropped 5 bases and J dropped 9; count of bases not matched to a gene: 8. Germline V gene data show CDR1 as MRHNA and CDR2 as SNTAGT.

The gene calls are TRBV4-1 and TRBJ2-7, with 12 bases fitting TRBD1. Losses at the gene ends were 4 bases for V and 3 bases for J; bases not matched to a gene: 7. This CDR3 is 16 amino acids long. Per the germline V gene, CDR1 is MGHRA and CDR2 is YSYEKL. This CDR3 is CASSLFRDRGHYEQYF. The CDR3 DNA sequence: TGCGCCAGCAGCCTATTCCGGGACAGGGGGCACTACGAGCAGTACTTC.

The rearrangement joins TRBV11-2 to TRBJ2-1; D unclear. This CDR3 region has 14 residues. The V end lost 3 bases, the J end lost 5 bases, and 11 bases lay between the germline ends. The germline CDR1 and CDR2 sequences are SGHAT and FQNNGV. The DNA of the CDR3 is TGTGCCAGCAGCTTTTCTAATCCCCACAATGAGCAGTTCTTC. Translation: CASSFSNPHNEQFF.

The table lists this clone with a count of one. This chain links TRBV19 with TRBJ2-7, with 7 bases that match TRBD1. Trimming took 6 bases from V and 2 from J; bases not matched to a gene: 10. This CDR3 contains 15 residues. Germline V gene lookup returns CDR1 LNHDA and CDR2 SQIVND (reference sequence). CDR3 DNA sequence: TGTGCCAGTAGACGTGAGACAGGGTATGCCTACGAGCAGTACTTC. It translates to CASRRETGYAYEQYF.

The V call is TRBV29-1, the J call TRBJ2-1; D perhaps matches TRBD1 (5 bases). CDR1 SQVTM and CDR2 ANQGSEA come from the germline V gene. Trimming left V 2 bases short and J 8 bases short, with 13 bases between. The CDR3 runs to 13 residues. In DNA, the CDR3 is TGCAGCGTTGAACAGACAGTTACGGATGAGCAGTTCTTC. Protein product: CSVEQTVTDEQFF.

V and J are TRBV2 and TRBJ2-5; D is perhaps TRBD2 (6 bases). Germline V gene lookup returns CDR1 SNHLY and CDR2 FYNNEI. The ends were cut back, 8 bases at V and 1 base at J, with 11 bases in the middle. The CDR3 runs to 13 residues. The DNA for the CDR3 is TGTGCCAGCGGAGGGACGGCCCAAGAGACCCAGTACTTC. Encoded protein: CASGGTAQETQYF.

This chain connects TRBV18 to TRBJ1-1; D remains unclear. Germline V gene lookup returns CDR1 KGHSH and CDR2 LQKENI. V was pared by 4 bases and J by 11 bases, with 14 bases between. The CDR3 has 12 residues. DNA of the CDR3: TGTGCCAGCTCACAGTCCCGAGGGAACGCTTTCTTT. It yields the protein CASSQSRGNAFF.

This rearrangement joins TRBV10-3 to TRBJ2-5; 11 nucleotides align to TRBD2. Per germline, CDR1 ENHRY and CDR2 SYGVKD. The J segment lost 3 bases and the V segment lost 10 bases, leaving 7 bases of the junction unmatched. The CDR3 is 14 residues long. In DNA form, the CDR3 reads TGTGCCACCTCCTTTAGCGGGAGGGAAGAGACCCAGTACTTC. Translated: CATSFSGREETQYF.

The J gene is TRBJ2-5, the V gene TRBV7-9; 7 bases line up with TRBD2. V trimming: 2 bases; J trimming: 4 bases; junction bases outside the gene matches: 1. CDR1 is SEHNR, CDR2 FQNEAQ, per germline (reference sequence). This CDR3 has 13 amino acids. Here the CDR3 reads CASSLSGGETQYF. The CDR3 bases are TGTGCCAGCAGCTTATCGGGAGGAGAGACCCAGTACTTC.

The rearrangement links TRBV6-4 to TRBJ1-3; TRBD1 is a possible D gene (6 bases). CDR1 MRHNA and CDR2 SNTAGT come from the germline V gene. Trimming pared 0 bases from V and 8 bases from J, leaving 14 bases between. This CDR3 spans 15 amino acids. CDR3 sequence reads: CASSDSTGWRDTIYF. The CDR3 nucleotides are TGTGCCAGCAGTGACTCTACAGGGTGGAGAGACACCATATATTTT.

The chain links TRBV5-6 to TRBJ1-5; 10 positions agree with TRBD1. The V and J ends lost 3 bases and 0 bases, in that order; junction bases with no gene match: 3. This CDR3 region has 16 residues. Per germline, CDR1 SGHDT and CDR2 YYEEEE. CDR3 sequence (DNA): TGTGCCAGCAGCTACGGGACAGGGGATAGCAATCAGCCCCAGCATTTT. Its translation: CASSYGTGDSNQPQHF.

The gene calls are TRBV5-4 and TRBJ1-2; TRBD1 is a possible D gene (6 bases). Between the trimmed V and J ends, which lost 3 bases and 9 bases, there was a span of 21 bases. The CDR3 has 15 amino acids. Germline V lookup: CDR1 SGHNT, CDR2 YYREEE (reference sequence). The CDR3 loop is CASSSTGAGVLSYTF. CDR3 DNA: TGTGCCAGCAGCTCAACAGGTGCAGGGGTGTTGAGCTACACCTTC.

The chain recombines TRBV7-9 with TRBJ2-1; no clear D. V was clipped by 3 bases and J by 0 bases, with 12 bases between them. Germline lookup yields CDR1 SEHNR and CDR2 FQNEAQ (reference sequence). The CDR3 is made up of 16 amino acids. CDR3 nucleotide sequence: TGTGCCAGCAGCTTCCGTCAGATTAACTCCTACAATGAGCAGTTCTTC. Translation gives CASSFRQINSYNEQFF.

V usage is TRBV28 and J usage is TRBJ2-2; the D gene is possibly TRBD1 (6 bases). Trimming took off 6 bases at V and 1 base at J, with 15 bases between the two ends. Germline CDR1 and CDR2: MDHEN and SYDVKM. The CDR3 contains 16 residues. The CDR3 region is CASRAPRGQNTGELFF. DNA of the CDR3: TGTGCCAGCAGAGCCCCTCGGGGACAGAACACCGGGGAGCTGTTTTTT.